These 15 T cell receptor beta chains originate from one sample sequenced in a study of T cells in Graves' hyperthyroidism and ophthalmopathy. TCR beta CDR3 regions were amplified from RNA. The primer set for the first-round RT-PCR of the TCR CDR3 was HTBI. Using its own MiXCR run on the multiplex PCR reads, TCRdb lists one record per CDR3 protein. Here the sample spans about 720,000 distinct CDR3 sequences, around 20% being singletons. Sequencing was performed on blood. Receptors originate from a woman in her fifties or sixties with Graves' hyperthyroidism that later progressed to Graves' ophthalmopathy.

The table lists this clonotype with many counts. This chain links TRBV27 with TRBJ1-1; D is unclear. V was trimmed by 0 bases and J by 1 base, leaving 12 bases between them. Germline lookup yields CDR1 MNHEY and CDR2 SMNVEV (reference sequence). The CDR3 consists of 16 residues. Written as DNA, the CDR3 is TGTGCCAGCAGTTTATCCGCCGGACCGGCGAACACTGAAGCTTTCTTT. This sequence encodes CASSLSAGPANTEAFF.

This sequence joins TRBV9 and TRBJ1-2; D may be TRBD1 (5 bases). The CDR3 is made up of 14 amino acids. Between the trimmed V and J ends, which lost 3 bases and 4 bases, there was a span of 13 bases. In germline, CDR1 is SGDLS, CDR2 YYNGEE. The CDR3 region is CASSALRDPYGYTF. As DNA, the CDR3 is TGTGCCAGCAGCGCCCTCAGGGATCCCTATGGCTACACCTTC.

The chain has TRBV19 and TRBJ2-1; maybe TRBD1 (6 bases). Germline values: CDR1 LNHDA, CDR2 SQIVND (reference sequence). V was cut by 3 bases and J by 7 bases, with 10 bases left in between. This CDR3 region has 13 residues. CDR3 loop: CASSMQGRNEQFF. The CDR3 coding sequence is TGTGCCAGTAGTATGCAGGGGCGGAATGAGCAGTTCTTC.

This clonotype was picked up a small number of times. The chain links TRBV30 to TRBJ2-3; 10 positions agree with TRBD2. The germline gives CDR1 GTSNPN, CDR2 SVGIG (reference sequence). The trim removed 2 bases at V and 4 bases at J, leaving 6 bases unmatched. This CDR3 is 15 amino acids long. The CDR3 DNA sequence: TGTGCCTGGAGTCCGGGACTAGCGATGGCAGATACGCAGTATTTT. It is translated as CAWSPGLAMADTQYF.

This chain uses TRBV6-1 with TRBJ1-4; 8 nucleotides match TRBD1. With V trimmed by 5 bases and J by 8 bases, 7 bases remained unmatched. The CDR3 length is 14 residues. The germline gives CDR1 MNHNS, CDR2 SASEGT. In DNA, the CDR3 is TGTGCCAGCAGTCAAGGACAGGGTTGGGAAAAACTGTTTTTT. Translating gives CASSQGQGWEKLFF.

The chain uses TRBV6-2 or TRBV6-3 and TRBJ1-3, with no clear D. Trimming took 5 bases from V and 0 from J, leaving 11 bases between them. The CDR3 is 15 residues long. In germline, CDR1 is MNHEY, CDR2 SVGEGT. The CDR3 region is CASSNDPSSGNTIYF. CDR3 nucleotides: TGTGCCAGCAGTAATGACCCCAGCTCTGGAAACACCATATATTTT.

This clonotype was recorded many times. The CDR3 DNA reads TGTGCCAGAGACCCGGGACAGGGAAACACTGAAGCTTTCTTT. Its protein is CARDPGQGNTEAFF. V gene TRBV2 combines with J gene TRBJ1-1, with 9 bases fitting TRBD1. J was trimmed by 2 bases and V by 9 bases; bases with no gene match: 7. CDR3 length: 14 amino acids. Germline V CDR1 and CDR2: SNHLY, FYNNEI.

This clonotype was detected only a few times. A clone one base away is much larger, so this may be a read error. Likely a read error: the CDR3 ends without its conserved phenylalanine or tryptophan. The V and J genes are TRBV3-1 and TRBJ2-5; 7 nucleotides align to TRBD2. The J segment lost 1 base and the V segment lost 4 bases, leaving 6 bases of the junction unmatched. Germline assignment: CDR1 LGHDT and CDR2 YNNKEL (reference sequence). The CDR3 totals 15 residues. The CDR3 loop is CASSRLAVVQETQYL. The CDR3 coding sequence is TGTGCCAGCAGCCGACTAGCCGTAGTCCAAGAGACCCAGTACTTA.

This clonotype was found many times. CDR3 coding DNA: TGCAGTGCTAGACCTACAGGGCACACCGGGGAGCTGTTTTTT. The encoded protein is CSARPTGHTGELFF. J is TRBJ2-2 and V is TRBV20-1; weak D call: TRBD1 (6 bases). This CDR3 comprises 14 residues. Germline CDR1 reads DFQATT; CDR2 reads SNEGSKA (reference sequence). Between the trimmed V and J ends, which lost 2 bases and 3 bases, there was a span of 10 bases.

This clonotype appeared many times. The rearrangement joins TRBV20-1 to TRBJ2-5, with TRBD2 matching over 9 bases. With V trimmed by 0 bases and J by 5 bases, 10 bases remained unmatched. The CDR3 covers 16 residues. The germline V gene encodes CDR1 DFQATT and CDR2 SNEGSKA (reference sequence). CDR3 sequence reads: CSARDVSGGPAETQYF. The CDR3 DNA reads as TGCAGTGCTAGAGATGTAAGCGGGGGGCCGGCGGAGACCCAGTACTTC.

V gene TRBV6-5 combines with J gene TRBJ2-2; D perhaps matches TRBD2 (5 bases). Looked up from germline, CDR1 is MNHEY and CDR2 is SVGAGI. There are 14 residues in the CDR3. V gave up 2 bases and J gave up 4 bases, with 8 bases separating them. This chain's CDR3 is CASSYEGITGELFF. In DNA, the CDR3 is TGTGCCAGCAGTTACGAGGGAATCACCGGGGAGCTGTTTTTT.

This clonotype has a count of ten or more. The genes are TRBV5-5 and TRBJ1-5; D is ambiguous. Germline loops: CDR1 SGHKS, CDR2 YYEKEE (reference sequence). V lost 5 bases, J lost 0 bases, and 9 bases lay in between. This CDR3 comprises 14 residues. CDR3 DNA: TGTGCCAGCAGGGCGGGGAATAGCAATCAGCCCCAGCATTTT. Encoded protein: CASRAGNSNQPQHF. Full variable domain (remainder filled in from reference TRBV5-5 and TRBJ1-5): DAGVTQSPTHLIKTRGQQVTLRCSPISGHKSVSWYQQVLGQGPQFIFQYYEKEERGRGNFPDRFSARQFPNYSSELNVNALLLGDSALYLCASRAGNSNQPQHFGDGTRLSIL.

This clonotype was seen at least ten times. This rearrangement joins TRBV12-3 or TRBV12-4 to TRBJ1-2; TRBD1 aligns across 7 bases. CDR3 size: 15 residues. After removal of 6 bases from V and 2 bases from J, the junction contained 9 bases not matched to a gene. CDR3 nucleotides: TGTGCCAGCAGGGCCCTCAGGGGGAGGAACTATGGCTACACCTTC. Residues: CASRALRGRNYGYTF.

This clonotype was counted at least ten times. The CDR3 spells CASTGTVNTGELFF. The DNA of the CDR3 is TGCGCCAGCACCGGGACTGTGAACACCGGGGAGCTGTTTTTT. The chain has TRBV5-1 and TRBJ2-2; TRBD2 is a possible D gene (6 bases). From germline, CDR1 is SGHRS and CDR2 YFSETQ. The CDR3 totals 14 residues. V lost 6 bases and J 1 base, leaving 10 bases between the germline ends.

The CDR3: CASSQESWNYEQYF. The CDR3 DNA reads as TGCGCCAGCAGCCAAGAGTCCTGGAACTACGAGCAGTACTTC. V is TRBV4-1 and J is TRBJ2-7; D is undetermined. Germline-derived CDR1 and CDR2 are MGHRA and YSYEKL. The V end lost 0 bases, the J end lost 3 bases, and 9 bases lay between the germline ends. The CDR3 is 14 residues long.